Listed here are 28 T cell receptor beta chains from one sample, sequenced in a study of regulatory T cells in long-lasting Graves disease. Construction of the TCR beta libraries employed iRepertoire HTBI primers in conjunction with Arm-PCR of CDR3 regions. TCRdb analysed the multiplex PCR reads with MiXCR anew, one entry per CDR3 protein. The sample records 560,000 or so distinct CDR3 sequences, around 16% being singletons. The time point is: newly diagnosed GD, antithyroid drugs for less than 3 months. Extracted PBMC RNA gave rise to the TCR library. The same specimen was also included in a second study, on T cells in Graves' hyperthyroidism and ophthalmopathy.

The sequenced sample was peripheral blood mononuclear cells (PBMCs), obtained at new diagnosis, from a patient treated with antithyroid drugs. The origin of the receptors is a man between 18 and 35 years old with Graves disease.

For this clonotype: Sequence at one end of the junction differs from germline and may be a read error. The chain is built from TRBV11-1 and TRBJ1-3, with D possibly being TRBD1 (6 bases). Germline V gives CDR1 SGHAT, CDR2 FQDESV (reference sequence). The CDR3 covers 14 residues. CDR3 residues: CASRFGGPGNTIYF. In nucleotides, the CDR3 is TGTGCCAGCCGCTTCGGGGGGCCTGGAAACACCATATATTTT.

This clonotype was seen repeatedly, ten times or more. The V gene is TRBV5-1, the J gene TRBJ2-2; TRBD1 might be the D (5 bases). The germline V gene encodes CDR1 SGHRS and CDR2 YFSETQ. The CDR3 runs to 14 residues. V lost 2 bases and J 0 bases, leaving 5 bases between the germline ends. CDR3: CASSLQANTGELFF. CDR3 nucleotide sequence: TGCGCCAGCAGCTTACAGGCGAACACCGGGGAGCTGTTTTTT.

This rearrangement joins TRBV30 to TRBJ1-4, with D unclear. CDR1 GTSNPN and CDR2 SVGIG come from the germline V gene (reference sequence). Trimming cost V 3 bases and J 8 bases, with 19 bases left between them. The CDR3 loop spans 15 amino acids. CDR3 in amino acids: CAWSALGAGQEKLFF. CDR3 in DNA: TGTGCCTGGAGCGCCCTAGGTGCGGGTCAAGAAAAACTGTTTTTT.

Ten or more counts support this clonotype. This chain's CDR3 is CASSPGRDFGYTF. The CDR3, as DNA: TGTGCCAGCAGCCCCGGACGCGATTTTGGCTACACCTTC. The chain carries TRBV12-3 or TRBV12-4 and TRBJ1-2; the D is unclear. V was clipped by 6 bases and J by 7 bases, with 15 bases between them. This CDR3 contains 13 residues.

This clonotype was counted a few times. The chain has TRBV7-3 and TRBJ2-1; D not certain. Trimming stripped 1 base from V and 7 bases from J, with 14 bases between. This CDR3 has 15 residues. The V gene's germline CDR1 is SGHTA and CDR2 FQGTGA. The CDR3 DNA reads TGTGCCAGCAGCTTAATCAGTGGACCCCTAAATGAGCAGTTCTTC. Its protein product is CASSLISGPLNEQFF.

Remarks on this clonotype: A much bigger clone sits one base away, suggesting this may be a read error. CDR3 nucleotides: TGCAGTGTAACAGGTCTGCAGAGGACCACCTACGAGCAGTACTTC. This sequence encodes CSVTGLQRTTYEQYF. The chain carries TRBV20-1 and TRBJ2-7; tentative D call: TRBD1 (5 bases). V shed 7 bases and J shed 2 bases, with 21 bases lying between them. The CDR3 totals 15 residues. Germline assignment: CDR1 DFQATT and CDR2 SNEGSKA (reference sequence).

This clonotype was found many times. The junction and the germline gene differ at one end; a read error may be behind it. The CDR3 coding sequence is TGTGCCAGCAGCTCTTCGAGCGGAACCTACAATGAGCAGTTCTTC. The encoded protein is CASSSSSGTYNEQFF. The V gene is TRBV5-1, the J gene TRBJ2-1, with D tentatively TRBD2 (5 bases). The germline CDR1 and CDR2 sequences are SGHRS and YFSETQ. The CDR3 runs to 15 residues.

This clonotype turned up a few times. This chain links TRBV20-1 with TRBJ1-5; D is unresolved. This CDR3 contains 13 residues. Germline V gene lookup returns CDR1 DFQATT and CDR2 SNEGSKA (reference sequence). Trimming left V 3 bases short and J 3 bases short, with 9 bases between. This CDR3 is CSASATDNQPQHF. DNA for the CDR3: TGCAGTGCTAGTGCAACAGACAATCAGCCCCAGCATTTT.

This clonotype was counted between two and nine times. V and J are TRBV20-1 and TRBJ2-3; TRBD1 matches at 7 bases. The end of the DNA is better explained by TRBJ2-7, so the J call may be wrong. CDR1 DFQATT and CDR2 SNEGSKA come from the germline V gene (reference sequence). The CDR3 length is 14 residues. The CDR3 protein is CSARVPGTAYEQYF. CDR3 nucleotides: TGCAGTGCTAGGGTCCCCGGGACAGCCTACGAGCAGTACTTC.

This clonotype has ten or more counts. The V call is TRBV12-3 or TRBV12-4, the J call TRBJ1-2, with D possibly matching TRBD1 (5 bases). The CDR3 contains 14 residues. Between the trimmed V and J ends, which lost 0 bases and 3 bases, there was a span of 8 bases. The CDR3 bases are TGTGCCAGCAGTTTAGCCCCAGGGCACTATGGCTACACCTTC. This gives the protein CASSLAPGHYGYTF.

This clonotype showed up many times. The V gene is TRBV2, the J gene TRBJ1-2; D is possibly TRBD1 (5 bases). The V end lost 7 bases, the J end lost 6 bases, and 18 bases lay between the germline ends. Per germline, CDR1 SNHLY and CDR2 FYNNEI. This CDR3 region has 14 residues. The CDR3 DNA reads as TGTGCCAGCATCGTCGGGACCGGGAGTGATGGCTACACCTTC. As protein: CASIVGTGSDGYTF.

The chain links TRBV19 to TRBJ1-5; 11 bases align to TRBD1. CDR1 LNHDA and CDR2 SQIVND come from the germline V gene (reference sequence). The CDR3 is 16 amino acids. The V gene end was trimmed by 4 bases and the J gene end by 3 bases; junction bases not matched to a gene: 5. CDR3 nucleotides: TGTGCCAGTAGTAGCGAGGACAGGGGGCACAATCAGCCCCAGCATTTT. Its translation is CASSSEDRGHNQPQHF.

In its sample, this clonotype was seen many times. The chain is built from TRBV5-1 and TRBJ2-1; 8 positions match TRBD2. This CDR3 spans 13 amino acids. CDR1 and CDR2 (germline): SGHRS, YFSETQ. Trimming took 0 bases from V and 9 from J; bases not matched to a gene: 2. The chain's CDR3 is CASSLGREGEQFF. The CDR3 nucleotides are TGCGCCAGCAGCTTGGGCCGGGAGGGTGAGCAGTTCTTC.

This clonotype was seen at least ten times. The gene calls are TRBV7-2 and TRBJ1-5; tentatively, D is TRBD1 (5 bases). V shed 1 base and J shed 4 bases, with 8 bases lying between them. The CDR3 runs to 14 residues. Germline lookup yields CDR1 SGHTA and CDR2 FQGNSA. The CDR3 DNA follows: TGTGCCAGCAGCTTAGGGGGGATAAATCAGCCCCAGCATTTT. It codes for CASSLGGINQPQHF.

This clonotype was counted only a few times. The genes are TRBV29-1 and TRBJ1-3, with TRBD1 as a possible D gene (5 bases). CDR1 and CDR2 (germline): SQVTM, ANQGSEA. The V gene lost 6 bases and the J gene lost 4 bases, with 16 bases spanning the gap. The CDR3 contains 14 residues. The DNA of the CDR3 is TGCAGCGTGTGGGGCCTAAGCGGGGGAAACACCATATATTTT. Translating it yields CSVWGLSGGNTIYF. Full variable domain (rest looked up from reference TRBV29-1 and TRBJ1-3): SAVISQKPSRDICQRGTSLTIQCQVDSQVTMMFWYRQQPGQSLTLIATANQGSEATYESGFVIDKFPISRPNLTFSTLTVSNMSPEDSSIYLCSVWGLSGGNTIYFGEGSWLTVV.

As regards this clonotype: A much larger clone differs from this one at a single base, so this may be a read error. The chain links TRBV20-1 to TRBJ2-1; weak D call: TRBD1 (5 bases). The V and J ends lost 1 base and 10 bases respectively, with 14 bases between them. From germline, CDR1 is DFQATT and CDR2 SNEGSKA (reference sequence). The CDR3 loop spans 13 amino acids. The CDR3: CSARVRVGHEQFF. The DNA of the CDR3 is TGCAGTGCTAGAGTGAGAGTGGGGCACGAGCAGTTCTTC.

This clonotype was picked up many times. The V call is TRBV7-2, the J call TRBJ2-5; D possibly corresponds to TRBD1 (6 bases). The CDR3 loop spans 15 amino acids. The V gene's germline CDR1 is SGHTA and CDR2 FQGNSA. Between the trimmed V and J ends, which lost 3 bases and 1 base, there was a span of 12 bases. CDR3 DNA sequence: TGTGCCAGCAGCTTTTGGGACAACCCCCAAGAGACCCAGTACTTC. This codes for CASSFWDNPQETQYF.

Worth noting for this clonotype: Germline and junction disagree at one end, which may indicate a read error. V and J are TRBV7-9 and TRBJ1-1, with D unclear. CDR3 size: 16 residues. Germline CDR1 is SEHNR and CDR2 is FQNEAQ (reference sequence). CDR3 sequence (DNA): TGCGCCAGCAGCAAGGGCCCTAATCTAGGGAACACTGAAGCTTTCTTT. Translated: CASSKGPNLGNTEAFF.

The sample holds many counts of this clonotype. The chain combines TRBV11-2 with TRBJ2-3, with 9 bases that match TRBD2. Germline CDR1 reads SGHAT; CDR2 reads FQNNGV. The CDR3 contains 15 residues. The ends lost 3 bases at V and 2 bases at J; junction bases unmatched: 3. DNA for the CDR3: TGTGCCAGCAGCTTTAGCGGGAGTTCCACAGATACGCAGTATTTT. Protein sequence: CASSFSGSSTDTQYF. Full variable domain (outside the CDR3, taken from reference TRBV11-2 and TRBJ2-3): EAGVAQSPRYKIIEKRQSVAFWCNPISGHATLYWYQQILGQGPKLLIQFQNNGVVDDSQLPKDRFSAERLKGVDSTLKIQPAKLEDSAVYLCASSFSGSSTDTQYFGPGTRLTVL.

CDR3 DNA sequence: TGCAGTGCTAGAAACGGGACGGGAGTTTACGAGCAGTACTTC. Protein: CSARNGTGVYEQYF. V usage is TRBV20-1 and J usage is TRBJ2-7, with D possibly matching TRBD2 (6 bases). The V gene lost 2 bases and the J gene lost 4 bases, with 15 bases spanning the gap. This CDR3 spans 14 amino acids. CDR1 and CDR2 (germline): DFQATT, SNEGSKA (reference sequence).

This clonotype was counted many times. V usage is TRBV3-1 and J usage is TRBJ1-1; 7 bases are a match to TRBD1. Germline CDR1 and CDR2: LGHDT and YNNKEL (reference sequence). The junction had 9 bases not matched to a gene; V was cut back by 0 bases and J by 5 bases. CDR3 size: 16 residues. The CDR3 bases are TGTGCCAGCAGCCAAGATTGGTACAGGGGTTTTACTGAAGCTTTCTTT. The encoded protein is CASSQDWYRGFTEAFF.

This clonotype was seen only a few times. One base away lies a much larger clone, so this may be a sequencing read error. The chain combines TRBV7-2 with TRBJ2-2; either TRBD1 or TRBD2 may supply D (5 bases each). V was clipped by 2 bases and J by 5 bases, with 9 bases between them. The length of the CDR3 is 14 residues. Germline V gene data show CDR1 as SGHTA and CDR2 as FQGNSA. CDR3 protein: CASSLPWGTGELFF. As DNA, the CDR3 is TGTGCCAGCAGCTTACCTTGGGGGACCGGGGAGCTGTTTTTT. Based on the CDR3 plus reference TRBV7-2 and TRBJ2-2, the full variable domain is GAGVSQSPSNKVTEKGKDVELRCDPISGHTALYWYRQSLGQGLEFLIYFQGNSAPDKSGLPSDRFSAERTGGSVSTLTIQRTQQEDSAVYLCASSLPWGTGELFFGEGSRLTVL.

This sequence joins TRBV24-1 and TRBJ1-5, with no clear D. Germline V gives CDR1 KGHDR, CDR2 SFDVKD. The CDR3 is 14 amino acids. Trimming left V 3 bases short and J 5 bases short, with 10 bases between. The CDR3, as DNA: TGTGCCACCAGTGATATCGGTGGGGATCAGCCCCAGCATTTT. Its translation is CATSDIGGDQPQHF.

This clonotype was observed many times. The chain links TRBV9 to TRBJ2-2; TRBD2 matches 10 bases. The germline CDR1 and CDR2 sequences are SGDLS and YYNGEE. Trimming at V came to 3 bases and at J to 0 bases, leaving 2 bases not matched to a gene. This CDR3 comprises 16 residues. The CDR3 DNA sequence: TGTGCCAGCAGCGCAGGGACTAGCGCGAACACCGGGGAGCTGTTTTTT. It is translated as CASSAGTSANTGELFF.

This clonotype has more than one count but fewer than ten. The chain joins TRBV7-9 to TRBJ1-4; D remains ambiguous. The CDR3 length is 15 residues. Per germline, CDR1 SEHNR and CDR2 FQNEAQ (reference sequence). V dropped 5 bases and J dropped 1 base, with 11 bases sitting between them. The CDR3 nucleotides read TGTGCCAGCAGCCCCTGGGAGGGAACTAATGAAAAACTGTTTTTT. Translating it yields CASSPWEGTNEKLFF.

The chain has TRBV5-1 and TRBJ1-6, with D possibly matching TRBD1 (5 bases). CDR1 and CDR2 from the germline V gene are SGHRS and YFSETQ. There are 13 residues in the CDR3. V was cut by 4 bases and J by 14 bases, with 16 bases left in between. Here the CDR3 DNA reads TGCGCCAGCAGCCCCAACCTATCGGGGGCCCTCCACTTT. Its protein is CASSPNLSGALHF.

There are a few counts of this clonotype. The chain links TRBV6-5 to TRBJ2-1, with unresolved D. Trimming cost V 2 bases and J 0 bases, with 11 bases left between them. Germline V gene data show CDR1 as MNHEY and CDR2 as SVGAGI. The CDR3 is made up of 16 amino acids. This CDR3 is CASSYVAPSSYNEQFF. In DNA, the CDR3 is TGTGCCAGCAGTTACGTTGCTCCAAGCTCCTACAATGAGCAGTTCTTC.

In its sample, this clonotype was seen many times. The rearrangement joins TRBV12-3 or TRBV12-4 to TRBJ2-7; 7 bases are a match to TRBD1. The CDR3 is made up of 14 amino acids. V shed 5 bases, J shed 6 bases, and the junction held 10 bases outside the gene matches. The CDR3 nucleotides read TGTGCCAGCAGTCCATTTGGACAGGCTCGCGAGCAGTACTTC. This translates into CASSPFGQAREQYF.